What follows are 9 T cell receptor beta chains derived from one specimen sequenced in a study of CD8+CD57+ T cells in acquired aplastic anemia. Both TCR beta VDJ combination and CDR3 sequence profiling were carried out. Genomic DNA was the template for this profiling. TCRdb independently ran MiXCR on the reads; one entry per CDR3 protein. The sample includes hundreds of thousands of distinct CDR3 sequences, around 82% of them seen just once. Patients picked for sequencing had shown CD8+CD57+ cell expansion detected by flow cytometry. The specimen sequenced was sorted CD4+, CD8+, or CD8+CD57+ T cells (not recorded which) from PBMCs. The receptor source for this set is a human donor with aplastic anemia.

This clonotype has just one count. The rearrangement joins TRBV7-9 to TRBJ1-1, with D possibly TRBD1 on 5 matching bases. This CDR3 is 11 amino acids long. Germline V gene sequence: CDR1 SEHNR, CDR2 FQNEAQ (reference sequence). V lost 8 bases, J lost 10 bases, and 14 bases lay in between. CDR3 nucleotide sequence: TGTGCCAGCGATCGGGCAGGGAGAGCTTTCTTT. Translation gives CASDRAGRAFF. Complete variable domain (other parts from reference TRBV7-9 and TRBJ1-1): DTGVSQNPRHKITKRGQNVTFRCDPISEHNRLYWYRQTLGQGPEFLTYFQNEAQLEKSRLLSDRFSAERPKGSFSTLEIQRTEQGDSAMYLCASDRAGRAFFGQGTRLTVV.

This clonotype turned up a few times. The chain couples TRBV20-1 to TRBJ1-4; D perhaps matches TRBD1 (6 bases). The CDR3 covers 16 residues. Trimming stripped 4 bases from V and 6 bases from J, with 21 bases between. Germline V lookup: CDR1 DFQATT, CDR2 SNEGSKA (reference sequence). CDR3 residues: CSAIGGRDKGDEKLFF. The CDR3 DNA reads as TGCAGTGCTATCGGGGGCAGAGACAAGGGAGATGAAAAACTGTTTTTT.

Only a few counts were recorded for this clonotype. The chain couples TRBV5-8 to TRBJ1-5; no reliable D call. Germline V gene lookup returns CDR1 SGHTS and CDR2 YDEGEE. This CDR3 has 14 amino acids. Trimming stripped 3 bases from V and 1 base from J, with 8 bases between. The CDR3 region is CASSSTSSNQPQHF. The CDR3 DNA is TGTGCCAGCAGCTCCACGTCGAGCAATCAGCCCCAGCATTTT.

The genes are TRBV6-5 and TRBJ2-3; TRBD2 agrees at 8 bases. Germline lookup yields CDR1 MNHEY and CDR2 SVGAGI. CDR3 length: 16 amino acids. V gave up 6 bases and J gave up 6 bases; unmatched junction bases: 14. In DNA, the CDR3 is TGTGCCAGCAGCCAGACAGGTTCGGGGGGGGCTGATACGCAGTATTTT. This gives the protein CASSQTGSGGADTQYF.

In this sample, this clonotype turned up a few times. The CDR3 DNA follows: TGTGCCAGCAGCTCCGGGACAGGGAACACTGAAGCTTTCTTT. The encoded protein is CASSSGTGNTEAFF. The rearrangement joins TRBV11-2 to TRBJ1-1, with 8 bases fitting TRBD1. V gave up 4 bases and J gave up 1 base; unmatched junction bases: 2. The CDR3 contains 14 residues. Germline V gene lookup returns CDR1 SGHAT and CDR2 FQNNGV. The entire variable domain, with the rest obtained from reference TRBV11-2 and TRBJ1-1, is as follows: EAGVAQSPRYKIIEKRQSVAFWCNPISGHATLYWYQQILGQGPKLLIQFQNNGVVDDSQLPKDRFSAERLKGVDSTLKIQPAKLEDSAVYLCASSSGTGNTEAFFGQGTRLTVV.

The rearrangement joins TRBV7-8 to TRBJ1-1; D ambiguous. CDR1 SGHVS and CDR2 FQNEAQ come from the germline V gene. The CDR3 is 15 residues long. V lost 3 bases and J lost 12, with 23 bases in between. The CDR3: CASSFDRRVNKAPFF. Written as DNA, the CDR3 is TGTGCCAGCAGCTTCGACCGGAGAGTGAACAAGGCACCTTTCTTT. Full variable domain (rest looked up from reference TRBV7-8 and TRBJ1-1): GAGVSQSPRYKVAKRGQDVALRCDPISGHVSLFWYQQALGQGPEFLTYFQNEAQLDKSGLPSDRFFAERPEGSVSTLKIQRTQQEDSAVYLCASSFDRRVNKAPFFGQGTRLTVV.

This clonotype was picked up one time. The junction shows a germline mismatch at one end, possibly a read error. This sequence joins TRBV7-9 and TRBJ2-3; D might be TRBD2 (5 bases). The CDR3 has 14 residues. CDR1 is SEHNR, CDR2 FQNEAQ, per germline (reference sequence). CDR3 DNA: TGTGCCAGCAGCTTAGCAGGAGGTGCGGATAGGCAGTATTTT. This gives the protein CASSLAGGADRQYF.

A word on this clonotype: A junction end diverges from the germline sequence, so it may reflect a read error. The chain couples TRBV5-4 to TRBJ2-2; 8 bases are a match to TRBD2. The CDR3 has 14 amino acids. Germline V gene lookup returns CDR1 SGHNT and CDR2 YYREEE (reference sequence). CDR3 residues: CATSFTSGIEELFF. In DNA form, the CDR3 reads TGTGCCACCAGCTTTACTAGCGGTATCGAGGAGCTGTTTTTT. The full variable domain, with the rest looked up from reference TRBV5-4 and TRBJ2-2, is ETGVTQSPTHLIKTRGQQVTLRCSSQSGHNTVSWYQQALGQGPQFIFQYYREEENGRGNFPPRFSGLQFPNYSSELNVNALELDDSALYLCATSFTSGIEELFFGEGSRLTVL.

Here the CDR3 DNA reads TGTGCCAGCAGCGTAACGGGTAGCTACGGGGCCAACGTCTATTTT. It encodes CASSVTGSYGANVYF. The genes are TRBV7-9 and TRBJ2-3; tentatively, D is TRBD1 or TRBD2 (5 bases each). The V end was cut by 5 bases, the J end by 15 bases, with 27 bases between. The CDR3 runs 15 residues. Looked up from germline, CDR1 is SEHNR and CDR2 is FQNEAQ (reference sequence).